Given below is one T cell receptor beta chain in context. Treatment of the sample: about 20 received Ad26.COV2.S at low or high dose, single or two shots; roughly 5 received placebo; per-sample allocation not given. Material that was analyzed had been drawn on day 63 after the first vaccine or placebo injection. The sample originates from a study of Ad26.COV2.S vaccination and SARS-CoV-2 variants. Germline V gene lookup returns CDR1 SEHNR and CDR2 FQNEAQ (reference sequence). V lost 5 bases and J lost 2, with 11 bases in between. The CDR3 covers 14 residues. The table came from immunoSEQ multiplex PCR; TCRdb's copy has only in-frame clones and leaves some out. Counted here are around 250,000 clones, about 89% occurring once; the ten biggest clones make up approximately 3.3%.

Source: peripheral blood, taken in a trial of Ad26.COV2.S vaccine versus placebo. The receptor was isolated from a person between 18 and 65 years old who received the Ad26.COV2.S COVID-19 vaccine or a placebo. The chain is built from TRBV7-9 and TRBJ2-3; TRBD1 is a possible D gene (6 bases). CDR3: CASSPGQHTDTQYF. The CDR3 DNA reads as TGTGCCAGCAGCCCCGGACAGCACACAGATACGCAGTATTTT.